This TCR beta chain is drawn from a study of identical twins. TCRdb re-called the 5' RACE reads with MiXCR, one entry per CDR3 protein. The table has some 270,000 distinct CDR3 sequences, around 8.8% seen once. Study-wide points: Cross-sectional statistical analysis, not tracking of the same donors, underpinned the conclusions. There were fewer insertions in abundant cord blood beta clonotypes, but memory repertoires showed no such pattern. Shared out-of-frame alpha sequences (those common to twins) showed excess low generation probability.

The germline CDR1 and CDR2 sequences are SGHKS and YYEKEE (reference sequence). This CDR3 region has 13 residues. Trimming removed 1 base at V and 1 base at J, with 5 bases between. This clonotype has at least ten counts. No antigen is known for it. These same records also appear under a second study, on yellow fever vaccine responses in identical twins. As reported in that work: In identical twins, vaccine T cell responses appeared partly shared and partly individual.

This chain joins TRBV5-5 and TRBJ1-1; D unclear. The receptor's source is a woman aged 18-29 years in good health. Sequenced material: CD8+ T cells sorted from blood. Here the CDR3 reads CASSLWENTEAFF. The CDR3 DNA reads TGTGCCAGCAGCTTGTGGGAGAACACTGAAGCTTTCTTT.